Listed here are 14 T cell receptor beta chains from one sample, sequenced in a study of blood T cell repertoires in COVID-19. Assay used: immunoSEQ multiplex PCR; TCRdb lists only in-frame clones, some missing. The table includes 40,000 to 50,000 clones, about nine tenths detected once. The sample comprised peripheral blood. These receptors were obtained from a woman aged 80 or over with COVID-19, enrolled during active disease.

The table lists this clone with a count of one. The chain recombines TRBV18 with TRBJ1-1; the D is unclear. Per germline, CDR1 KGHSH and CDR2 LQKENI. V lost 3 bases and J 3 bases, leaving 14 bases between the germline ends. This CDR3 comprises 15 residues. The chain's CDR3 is CASSPEIRRYTEAFF. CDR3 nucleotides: TGTGCCAGCTCACCTGAAATCCGCCGGTACACTGAAGCTTTCTTT.

CDR3 sequence: CASSISWGQGIPNEKLFF. CDR3 bases: TGTGCCAGTAGTATATCCTGGGGACAGGGTATCCCTAATGAAAAACTGTTTTTT. This chain connects TRBV19 to TRBJ1-4; 9 positions agree with TRBD1. CDR1 LNHDA and CDR2 SQIVND come from the germline V gene (reference sequence). Trimming cost V 2 bases and J 3 bases; bases outside gene matches: 10. CDR3 length equals 18 residues.

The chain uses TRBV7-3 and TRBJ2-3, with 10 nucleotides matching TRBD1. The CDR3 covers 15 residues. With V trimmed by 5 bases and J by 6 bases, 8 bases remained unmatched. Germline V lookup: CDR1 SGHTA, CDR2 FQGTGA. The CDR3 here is CASSPSGQGTDTQYF. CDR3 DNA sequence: TGTGCCAGCAGCCCGTCGGGACAGGGGACGGATACGCAGTATTTT.

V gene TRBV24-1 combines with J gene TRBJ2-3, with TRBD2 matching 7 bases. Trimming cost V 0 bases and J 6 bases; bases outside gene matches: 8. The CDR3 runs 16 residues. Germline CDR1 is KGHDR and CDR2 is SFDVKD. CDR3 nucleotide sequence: TGTGCCACCAGTGATTTGGTAGCGGGTGAGGCTGATACGCAGTATTTT. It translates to CATSDLVAGEADTQYF.

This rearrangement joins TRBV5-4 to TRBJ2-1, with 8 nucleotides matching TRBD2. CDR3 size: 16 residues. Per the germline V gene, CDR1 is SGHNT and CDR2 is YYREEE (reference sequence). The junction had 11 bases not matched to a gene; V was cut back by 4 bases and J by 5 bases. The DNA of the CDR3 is TGTGCCAGCAGCGCCCCCCCTAGCGGGCTCCACAATGAGCAGTTCTTC. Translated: CASSAPPSGLHNEQFF. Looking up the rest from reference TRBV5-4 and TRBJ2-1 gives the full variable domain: ETGVTQSPTHLIKTRGQQVTLRCSSQSGHNTVSWYQQALGQGPQFIFQYYREEENGRGNFPPRFSGLQFPNYSSELNVNALELDDSALYLCASSAPPSGLHNEQFFGPGTRLTVL.

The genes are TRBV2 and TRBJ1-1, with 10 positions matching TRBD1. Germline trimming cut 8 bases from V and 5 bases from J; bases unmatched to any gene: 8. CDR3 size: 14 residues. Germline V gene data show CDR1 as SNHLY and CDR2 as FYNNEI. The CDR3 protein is CASGMTGGLTEAFF. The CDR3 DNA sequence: TGTGCCAGCGGCATGACAGGGGGCTTGACTGAAGCTTTCTTT. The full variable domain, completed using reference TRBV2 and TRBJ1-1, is EPEVTQTPSHQVTQMGQEVILRCVPISNHLYFYWYRQILGQKVEFLVSFYNNEISEKSEIFDDQFSVERPDGSNFTLKIRSTKLEDSAMYFCASGMTGGLTEAFFGQGTRLTVV.

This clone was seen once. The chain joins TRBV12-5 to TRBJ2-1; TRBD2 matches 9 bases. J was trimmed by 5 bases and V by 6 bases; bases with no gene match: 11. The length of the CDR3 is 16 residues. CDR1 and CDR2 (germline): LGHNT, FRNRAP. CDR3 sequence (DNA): TGTGCTAGTGGGGCCGGGACTAGCTACCTCAACAATGAGCAGTTCTTC. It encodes CASGAGTSYLNNEQFF.

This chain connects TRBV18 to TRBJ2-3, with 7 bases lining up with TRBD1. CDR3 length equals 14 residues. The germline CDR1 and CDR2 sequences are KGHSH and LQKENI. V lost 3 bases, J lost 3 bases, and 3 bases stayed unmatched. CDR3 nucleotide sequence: TGTGCCAGCTCACCTCAGACAGGGACAGATACGCAGTATTTT. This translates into CASSPQTGTDTQYF.

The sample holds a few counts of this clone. CDR3 nucleotide sequence: TGTGCCAGCAGCGGGATCGGGGGTTACCACGAGCAGTACTTC. Its translation: CASSGIGGYHEQYF. The chain carries TRBV11-2 and TRBJ2-7; the D gene is possibly TRBD2 (6 bases). The germline V and J ends were trimmed by 5 bases and 5 bases, with 16 bases remaining between them. Germline assignment: CDR1 SGHAT and CDR2 FQNNGV. The CDR3 has 14 residues.

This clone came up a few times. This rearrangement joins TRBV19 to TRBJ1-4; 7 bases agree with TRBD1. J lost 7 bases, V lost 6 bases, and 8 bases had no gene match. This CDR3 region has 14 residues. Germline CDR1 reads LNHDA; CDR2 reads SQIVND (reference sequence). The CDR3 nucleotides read TGTGCCAGTAGAAGGACAGGAGGTATTGAAAAACTGTTTTTT. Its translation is CASRRTGGIEKLFF.

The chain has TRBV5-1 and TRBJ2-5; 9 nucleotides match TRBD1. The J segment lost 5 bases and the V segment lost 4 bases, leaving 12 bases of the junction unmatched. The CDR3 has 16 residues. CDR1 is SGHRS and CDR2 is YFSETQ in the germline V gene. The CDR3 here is CASSVMPGQGMETQYF. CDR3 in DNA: TGCGCCAGCAGCGTTATGCCGGGACAGGGTATGGAGACCCAGTACTTC. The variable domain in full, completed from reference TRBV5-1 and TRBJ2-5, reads KAGVTQTPRYLIKTRGQQVTLSCSPISGHRSVSWYQQTPGQGLQFLFEYFSETQRNKGNFPGRFSGRQFSNSRSEMNVSTLELGDSALYLCASSVMPGQGMETQYFGPGTRLLVL.

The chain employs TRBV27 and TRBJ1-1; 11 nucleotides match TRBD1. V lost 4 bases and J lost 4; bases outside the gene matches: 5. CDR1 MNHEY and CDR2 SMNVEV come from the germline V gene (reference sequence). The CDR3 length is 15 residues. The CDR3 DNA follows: TGTGCCAGCAGTTCGGTCGGGACAGGGGGCACTGAAGCTTTCTTT. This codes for CASSSVGTGGTEAFF.

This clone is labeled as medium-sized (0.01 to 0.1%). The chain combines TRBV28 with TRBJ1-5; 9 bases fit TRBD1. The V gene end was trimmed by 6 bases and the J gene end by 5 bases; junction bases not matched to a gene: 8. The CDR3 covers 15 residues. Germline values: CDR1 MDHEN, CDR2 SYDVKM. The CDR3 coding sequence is TGTGCCAGCAGGTGGGGGACAGGGCTCTATCAGCCCCAGCATTTT. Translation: CASRWGTGLYQPQHF.

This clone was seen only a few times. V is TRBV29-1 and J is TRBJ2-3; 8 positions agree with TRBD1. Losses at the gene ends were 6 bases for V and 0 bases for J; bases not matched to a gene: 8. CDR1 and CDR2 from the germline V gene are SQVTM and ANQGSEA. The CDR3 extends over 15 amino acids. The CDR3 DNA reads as TGCAGCGTGGCTCAGGGGGCCCATAGCACAGATACGCAGTATTTT. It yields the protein CSVAQGAHSTDTQYF.